This entry describes one T cell receptor beta chain. The source of the sample is a study of shared clonotypes between healthy human individuals. The germline CDR1 and CDR2 sequences are SGHTA and FQGNSA. This CDR3 is 14 amino acids long. With 4 bases removed from V and 4 bases from J, the gap between germline ends came to 14 bases. The data were produced by immunoSEQ multiplex PCR, yet TCRdb's version contains in-frame clones alone and is incomplete. The table lists around 530,000 clones, around 77% of them singletons, with approximately 12% in the top ten. The chain recombines TRBV7-2 with TRBJ2-7; D gene unclear. The sequenced material came from PBMCs. The receptor was isolated from a woman between 40 and 50 years old in good health. Some clones in this sample may be carry-over from other donors' samples. The CDR3 sequence is CASSSFGGPYEQYF. CDR3 sequence (DNA): TGTGCCAGCAGCTCTTTCGGTGGGCCATACGAGCAGTACTTC.